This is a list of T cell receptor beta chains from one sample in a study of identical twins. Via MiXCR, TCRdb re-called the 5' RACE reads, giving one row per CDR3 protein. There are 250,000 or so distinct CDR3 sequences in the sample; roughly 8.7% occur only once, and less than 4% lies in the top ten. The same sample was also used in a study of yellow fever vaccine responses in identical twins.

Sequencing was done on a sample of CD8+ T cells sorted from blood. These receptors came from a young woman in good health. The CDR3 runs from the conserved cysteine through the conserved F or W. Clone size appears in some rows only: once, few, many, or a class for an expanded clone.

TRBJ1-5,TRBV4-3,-,CASSQGREQPQHF
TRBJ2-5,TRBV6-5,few,CASSSFGQGRETQYF
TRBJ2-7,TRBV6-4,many,CASSDLVEMVLLAPYEQYF
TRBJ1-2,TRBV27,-,CASSSQGGYGYTF
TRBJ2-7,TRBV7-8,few,CATGGGGEQYF
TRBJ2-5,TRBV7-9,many,CASSPKDQETQYF
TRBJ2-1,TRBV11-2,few,CASSLRRGFGDSGGEQFF
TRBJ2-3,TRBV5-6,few,CASSAPGTETDTQYF
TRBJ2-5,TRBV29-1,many,CSVQEYQETQYF
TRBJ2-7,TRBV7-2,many,CASSFGGGSYEQYF
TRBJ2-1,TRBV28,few,CASIPSPDRVGEQFF
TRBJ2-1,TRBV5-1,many,CASKEDEQFF
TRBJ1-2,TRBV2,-,CASLGRVNYGYTF
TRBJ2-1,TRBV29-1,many,CSVPWGYNEQFF
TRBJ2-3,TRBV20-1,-,CSATDRINTQYF
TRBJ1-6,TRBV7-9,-,CASGGTGYNSPLHF
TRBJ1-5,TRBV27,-,CASGAYSNQPQHF
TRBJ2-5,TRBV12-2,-,CASRLGGLRIPLLLETQYF
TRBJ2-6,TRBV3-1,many,CASSQRAGAPSGANVLTF
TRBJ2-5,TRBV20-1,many,CSARDLRQIQETQYF
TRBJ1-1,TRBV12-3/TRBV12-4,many,CASSLALNTEAFF
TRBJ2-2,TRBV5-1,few,CASSFRQGHTGELFF
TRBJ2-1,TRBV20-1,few,CSARDLGTSAYNEQFF
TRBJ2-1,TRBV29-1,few,CSGFGWGGLVNEQFF
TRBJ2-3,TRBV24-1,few,CATSDRTGGADTQYF
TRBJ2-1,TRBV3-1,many,CASSQDRPAGNTYNEQFF
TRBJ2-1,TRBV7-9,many,CASSPAGGSTYNEQFF
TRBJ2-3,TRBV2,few,CASRKGPERTDTQYF
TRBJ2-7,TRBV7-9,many,CASSLGSGETYEQYF